This entry features one TCR beta chain sequence. Germline loops: CDR1 KGHDR, CDR2 SFDVKD. CDR3 size: 15 residues. Trimming shortened V by 3 bases and J by 11 bases, and 21 bases separated the two germline ends. It was RNA transcripts that yielded the amplified TCR beta CDR3 regions. Initially, a first-round RT-PCR of the TCR CDR3 employed the HTBI primer set. TCRdb redid the calling of the multiplex PCR reads with MiXCR, one entry per CDR3 protein. This table has a few hundred thousand distinct CDR3 sequences, more than 45% appearing once. These data belong to a study of T cells in Graves' hyperthyroidism and ophthalmopathy.

This chain links TRBV24-1 with TRBJ2-5, with a possible D match to TRBD1 (6 bases). The sample taken for sequencing was peripheral blood or thyroid tissue (not recorded which). The sequence derives from a woman between 18 and 30 years old with Graves' hyperthyroidism. Written as DNA, the CDR3 is TGTGCCACCAGTGATCCCCGGGACATTAACAATGAGCAGTACTTC. It encodes CATSDPRDINNEQYF.